This T cell receptor beta chain emerged from a study of blood T cell repertoires in COVID-19. The length of the CDR3 is 17 residues. Germline values: CDR1 MDHEN, CDR2 SYDVKM. V lost 6 bases and J lost 11; bases outside the gene matches: 19. The method was immunoSEQ multiplex PCR; TCRdb's version includes in-frame clones alone and lacks a portion of them. This sample has 80,000 to 100,000 clones; approximately 86% occur once, and the top ten carry about an eighth. The source of this sequence is a woman aged 55-70 years in a cohort sampled during active or convalescent COVID-19. Sequencing used peripheral blood. The genes are TRBV28 and TRBJ1-6, with 7 positions matching TRBD1. The CDR3 region has the DNA TGTGCCAGCAGCCTTGGCACAGGGGTTAGTGGGCTTGCACCCCTCCACTTT. Protein product: CASSLGTGVSGLAPLHF.